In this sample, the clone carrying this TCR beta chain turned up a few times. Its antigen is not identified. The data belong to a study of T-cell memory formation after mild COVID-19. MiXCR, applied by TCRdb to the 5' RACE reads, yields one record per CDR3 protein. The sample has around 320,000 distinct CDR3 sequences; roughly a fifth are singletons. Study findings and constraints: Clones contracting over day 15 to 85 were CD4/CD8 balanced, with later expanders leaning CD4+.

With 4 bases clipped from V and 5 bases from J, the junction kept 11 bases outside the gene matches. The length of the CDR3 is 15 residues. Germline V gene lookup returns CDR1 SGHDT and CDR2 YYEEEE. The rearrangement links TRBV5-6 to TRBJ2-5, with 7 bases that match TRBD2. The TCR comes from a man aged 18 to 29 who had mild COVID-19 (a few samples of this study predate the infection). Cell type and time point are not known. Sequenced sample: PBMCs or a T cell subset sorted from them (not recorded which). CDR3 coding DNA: TGTGCCAGCAGCGAACCGGGACTACTTCGGGAGACCCAGTACTTC. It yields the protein CASSEPGLLRETQYF.